Following are 4 T cell receptor beta chains from one sample sequenced in a study of control samples from healthy donors and cancer patients. Assay: immunoSEQ multiplex PCR; the TCRdb copy retains only in-frame clones and omits some. This sample carries about 160,000 clones, 96% of them seen once, and the ten largest clones take 1%. Sequencing was done on a sample of blood. Receptors originate from a woman in her twenties or thirties in good health.

This clone has just a few counts. The sample contains more than one DNA sequence encoding this CDR3. CDR3 in amino acids: CASSRGLAGNQETQYF. The CDR3 bases are TGTGCCAGCAGCCGGGGACTAGCGGGAAACCAAGAGACCCAGTACTTC. The J gene is TRBJ2-5, the V gene TRBV7-9; TRBD2 aligns across 13 bases. The V segment lost 5 bases and the J segment 0 bases; nucleotides outside the gene matches: 3. This CDR3 comprises 16 residues. Germline assignment: CDR1 SEHNR and CDR2 FQNEAQ (reference sequence). The full variable domain, in which reference TRBV7-9 and TRBJ2-5 provide the parts outside the CDR3, is DTGVSQNPRHKITKRGQNVTFRCDPISEHNRLYWYRQTLGQGPEFLTYFQNEAQLEKSRLLSDRFSAERPKGSFSTLEIQRTEQGDSAMYLCASSRGLAGNQETQYFGPGTRLLVL.

As DNA, the CDR3 is TGTGCCAGCGAACTACAGGGCTACGAGCAGTACTTC. This encodes CASELQGYEQYF. The rearrangement joins TRBV28 to TRBJ2-7; tentatively, D is TRBD1 (6 bases). Germline CDR1 is MDHEN and CDR2 is SYDVKM. CDR3 length: 12 amino acids. The V end was cut by 8 bases, the J end by 3 bases, with 11 bases between.

The rearrangement uses TRBV11-1 and TRBJ2-1; D might be TRBD1 (6 bases). Trimming pared 3 bases from V and 10 bases from J, leaving 19 bases between. The V gene's germline CDR1 is SGHAT and CDR2 FQDESV (reference sequence). This CDR3 contains 15 residues. The CDR3 DNA reads TGTGCCAGCAGCTTTTCTAGCAGGGGATCTAGGGAGCAGTTCTTC. Translating it yields CASSFSSRGSREQFF.

V is TRBV11-2 and J is TRBJ1-4; 7 bases agree with TRBD1. The germline gives CDR1 SGHAT, CDR2 FQNNGV. Trimming took 4 bases from V and 11 from J; bases not matched to a gene: 4. This CDR3 has 12 residues. CDR3 nucleotide sequence: TGTGCCAGCAGCTCACAGGGGCGGAAACTGTTTTTT. Residues: CASSSQGRKLFF.